The rows below give T cell receptor beta chains drawn from one sample of a study of cytomegalovirus exposure and HLA in healthy donors. Produced via immunoSEQ multiplex PCR; TCRdb's table is partial and in-frame only. The table has about 150,000 clones, 76% seen once; the top ten hold roughly 3%. Sequencing used PBMCs. These receptors all come from a man aged 40-50 years in good health and CMV-seronegative. Each CDR3 is given with its conserved first and last residue. Each record gives: clone size, D gene, V gene, J gene, CDR3 protein, CDR3 DNA. The D gene is left open where the match is weak. Part of the rows lack a size; the others show once, few, many or a class for expanded clones.

clone_size: NA; d_call: TRBD1; v_call: TRBV5-4; j_call: TRBJ2-7; cdr3_aa: CASSLRQGVSYEQYF; cdr3_nt: TGTGCCAGCAGTTTAAGACAGGGGGTGTCCTACGAGCAGTACTTC
clone_size: once; d_call: TRBD2; v_call: TRBV11-2; j_call: TRBJ2-3; cdr3_aa: CASSRGTSGTDTQYF; cdr3_nt: TGTGCCAGCAGCCGTGGGACTAGCGGCACAGATACGCAGTATTTT
clone_size: NA; d_call: TRBD2; v_call: TRBV7-2; j_call: TRBJ2-7; cdr3_aa: CASSLAGLAGHEQYF; cdr3_nt: TGTGCCAGCAGCTTAGCGGGACTAGCGGGCCACGAGCAGTACTTC
clone_size: few; d_call: NA; v_call: TRBV14; j_call: TRBJ2-7; cdr3_aa: CASSQGILARGLGTVPYEQYF; cdr3_nt: TGTGCCAGCAGCCAAGGGATACTCGCTCGGGGGTTAGGGACGGTTCCCTACGAGCAGTACTTC
clone_size: NA; d_call: NA; v_call: TRBV7-2; j_call: TRBJ2-1; cdr3_aa: CASSLAAMAYNEQFF; cdr3_nt: TGTGCCAGCAGCTTAGCGGCCATGGCCTACAATGAGCAGTTCTTC
clone_size: NA; d_call: TRBD2; v_call: TRBV10-3; j_call: TRBJ2-3; cdr3_aa: CAISGGLAGSDTQYF; cdr3_nt: TGTGCCATCAGTGGCGGACTAGCGGGATCAGATACGCAGTATTTT
clone_size: NA; d_call: TRBD2; v_call: TRBV15; j_call: TRBJ2-1; cdr3_aa: CATSRDQGSGILDEQFF; cdr3_nt: TGTGCCACCAGCAGAGATCAGGGTAGCGGGATTCTCGATGAGCAGTTCTTC
clone_size: NA; d_call: NA; v_call: TRBV19; j_call: TRBJ2-1; cdr3_aa: CASSIGVLLFF; cdr3_nt: TGTGCCAGTAGTATCGGGGTCCTTTTGTTCTTC
clone_size: once; d_call: NA; v_call: TRBV9; j_call: TRBJ1-2; cdr3_aa: CASSVGSVEGETRSLYGYTF; cdr3_nt: TGTGCCAGCAGCGTAGGGTCAGTAGAGGGAGAAACCAGATCTCTCTATGGCTACACCTTC
clone_size: once; d_call: TRBD1; v_call: TRBV28; j_call: TRBJ2-7; cdr3_aa: CASSSGTGSLQYF; cdr3_nt: TGTGCCAGCAGCTCTGGGACAGGATCTTTGCAGTACTTC
clone_size: NA; d_call: TRBD1; v_call: TRBV2; j_call: TRBJ1-1; cdr3_aa: CASSKAAGGTEAFF; cdr3_nt: TGTGCCAGCAGTAAAGCGGCAGGGGGCACTGAAGCTTTCTTT
clone_size: NA; d_call: NA; v_call: TRBV6-5; j_call: TRBJ2-3; cdr3_aa: CASSPARTDTQYF; cdr3_nt: TGTGCCAGCAGCCCCGCCAGAACAGATACGCAGTATTTT
clone_size: NA; d_call: TRBD1; v_call: TRBV19; j_call: TRBJ2-3; cdr3_aa: CASSTTGVRTDTQYF; cdr3_nt: TGTGCCAGTAGTACGACAGGGGTACGAACAGATACGCAGTATTTT
clone_size: NA; d_call: NA; v_call: TRBV7-2; j_call: TRBJ1-1; cdr3_aa: CASSSDAAEAFF; cdr3_nt: TGTGCCAGCAGCTCCGATGCGGCTGAAGCTTTCTTT
clone_size: NA; d_call: TRBD1; v_call: TRBV27; j_call: TRBJ2-7; cdr3_aa: CASSLWTGVIEQYF; cdr3_nt: TGTGCCAGCAGTTTATGGACAGGGGTAATCGAGCAGTACTTC
clone_size: NA; d_call: TRBD2; v_call: TRBV11-3; j_call: TRBJ2-3; cdr3_aa: CASSPRGGVGTDTQYF; cdr3_nt: TGTGCCAGCAGCCCGCGCGGGGGGGTAGGGACAGATACGCAGTATTTT
clone_size: NA; d_call: TRBD1; v_call: TRBV28; j_call: TRBJ1-5; cdr3_aa: CASTPGDRDNQPQHF; cdr3_nt: TGTGCCAGCACCCCTGGCGACAGGGACAATCAGCCCCAGCATTTT
clone_size: once; d_call: NA; v_call: TRBV5-1; j_call: TRBJ2-1; cdr3_aa: CASSLGQDYNEQFF; cdr3_nt: TGCGCCAGCAGCTTGGGGCAGGACTACAATGAGCAGTTCTTC
clone_size: NA; d_call: TRBD1; v_call: TRBV6-6; j_call: TRBJ2-2; cdr3_aa: CASSRPGQGDTGELFF; cdr3_nt: TGTGCCAGCAGTCGCCCGGGACAGGGGGACACCGGGGAGCTGTTTTTT
clone_size: NA; d_call: TRBD2; v_call: TRBV6-1; j_call: TRBJ2-1; cdr3_aa: CASSEQTSAYNEQFF; cdr3_nt: TGTGCCAGCAGTGAACAAACTAGCGCGTACAATGAGCAGTTCTTC
clone_size: NA; d_call: TRBD1; v_call: TRBV5-6; j_call: TRBJ1-2; cdr3_aa: CASSRVGQGNYGYTF; cdr3_nt: TGTGCCAGCAGCCGTGTGGGACAGGGAAACTATGGCTACACCTTC
clone_size: NA; d_call: NA; v_call: TRBV28; j_call: TRBJ2-6; cdr3_aa: CASSWQGTGANVLTF; cdr3_nt: TGTGCCAGCAGTTGGCAGGGTACCGGGGCCAACGTCCTGACTTTC
clone_size: NA; d_call: TRBD1; v_call: TRBV19; j_call: TRBJ1-1; cdr3_aa: CASSDQGEAEAFF; cdr3_nt: TGTGCCAGTAGTGACCAGGGGGAAGCAGAAGCTTTCTTT
clone_size: few; d_call: NA; v_call: TRBV9; j_call: TRBJ2-7; cdr3_aa: CASSVGGGTHEQYF; cdr3_nt: TGTGCCAGCAGCGTAGGAGGCGGGACCCACGAGCAGTACTTC
clone_size: NA; d_call: NA; v_call: TRBV5-1; j_call: TRBJ2-3; cdr3_aa: CASSVTGTDTQYF; cdr3_nt: TGCGCCAGCAGCGTCACGGGCACAGATACGCAGTATTTT
clone_size: NA; d_call: NA; v_call: TRBV7-9; j_call: TRBJ2-7; cdr3_aa: CASSLGDLVSYEQYF; cdr3_nt: TGTGCCAGCAGCCTAGGGGACTTGGTCTCCTACGAGCAGTACTTC
clone_size: once; d_call: NA; v_call: TRBV7-3; j_call: TRBJ1-1; cdr3_aa: CASSLMAGENTEAFF; cdr3_nt: TGTGCCAGCAGCTTAATGGCAGGGGAGAACACTGAAGCTTTCTTT
clone_size: NA; d_call: NA; v_call: TRBV7-6; j_call: TRBJ2-3; cdr3_aa: CASSFDRYTDTQYF; cdr3_nt: TGTGCCAGCAGCTTCGACAGATACACAGATACGCAGTATTTT
clone_size: NA; d_call: NA; v_call: TRBV7-9; j_call: TRBJ2-3; cdr3_aa: CATLGARDYTDTQYF; cdr3_nt: TGTGCCACCTTGGGGGCTCGAGACTACACAGATACGCAGTATTTT
clone_size: NA; d_call: TRBD2; v_call: TRBV7-8; j_call: TRBJ2-5; cdr3_aa: CASSLRLAGQETQYF; cdr3_nt: TGTGCCAGCAGCTTAAGACTAGCGGGACAAGAGACCCAGTACTTC
clone_size: NA; d_call: NA; v_call: TRBV6-5; j_call: TRBJ2-3; cdr3_aa: CASSLGAPDTQYF; cdr3_nt: TGTGCCAGCAGTTTAGGGGCCCCAGATACGCAGTATTTT
clone_size: NA; d_call: NA; v_call: TRBV27; j_call: TRBJ2-1; cdr3_aa: CASSLSSGDNEQFF; cdr3_nt: TGTGCCAGCAGTTTATCTAGCGGAGACAATGAGCAGTTCTTC
clone_size: NA; d_call: TRBD1; v_call: TRBV7-9; j_call: TRBJ1-2; cdr3_aa: CASSSQPGTGVGYTF; cdr3_nt: TGTGCCAGCAGCTCCCAGCCCGGGACAGGGGTCGGCTACACCTTC
clone_size: NA; d_call: NA; v_call: TRBV11-3; j_call: TRBJ2-5; cdr3_aa: CASSLGAVQETQYF; cdr3_nt: TGTGCCAGCAGCTTAGGGGCAGTACAAGAGACCCAGTACTTC
clone_size: few; d_call: TRBD2; v_call: TRBV9; j_call: TRBJ2-1; cdr3_aa: CASSVVGQGLAGYNEQFF; cdr3_nt: TGTGCCAGCAGCGTAGTTGGTCAGGGACTAGCGGGCTACAATGAGCAGTTCTTC
clone_size: NA; d_call: NA; v_call: TRBV30; j_call: TRBJ1-5; cdr3_aa: CAWSRGYNQPQHF; cdr3_nt: TGTGCCTGGAGTCGGGGGTACAATCAGCCCCAGCATTTT
clone_size: NA; d_call: TRBD1; v_call: TRBV6-5; j_call: TRBJ2-7; cdr3_aa: CASSLDRGHEQYF; cdr3_nt: TGTGCCAGCAGTTTGGACAGGGGCCACGAGCAGTACTTC
clone_size: NA; d_call: NA; v_call: TRBV6-5; j_call: TRBJ1-2; cdr3_aa: CASRSTGRGGYTF; cdr3_nt: TGTGCCAGCAGAAGTACAGGGCGTGGTGGCTACACCTTC
clone_size: NA; d_call: TRBD2; v_call: TRBV2; j_call: TRBJ2-3; cdr3_aa: CASREIAGGVDTQYF; cdr3_nt: TGTGCCAGCAGAGAAATAGCGGGGGGGGTGGATACGCAGTATTTT
clone_size: NA; d_call: NA; v_call: TRBV11-3; j_call: TRBJ2-7; cdr3_aa: CASSPRRRTNLYEQYF; cdr3_nt: TGTGCCAGCAGCCCGAGGCGCAGGACTAACCTCTACGAGCAGTACTTC
clone_size: NA; d_call: TRBD1; v_call: TRBV19; j_call: TRBJ2-5; cdr3_aa: CASSILPGQGRETQYF; cdr3_nt: TGTGCCAGTAGTATTCTCCCGGGACAGGGGCGAGAGACCCAGTACTTC
clone_size: once; d_call: TRBD1; v_call: TRBV2; j_call: TRBJ2-4; cdr3_aa: CATTPGQKNIQYF; cdr3_nt: TGTGCCACAACCCCGGGACAGAAAAACATTCAGTACTTC
clone_size: NA; d_call: NA; v_call: TRBV6-5; j_call: TRBJ2-2; cdr3_aa: CASRRTGTNTGELFF; cdr3_nt: TGTGCCAGCAGACGTACAGGGACGAACACCGGGGAGCTGTTTTTT
clone_size: once; d_call: NA; v_call: TRBV6-5; j_call: TRBJ2-5; cdr3_aa: CASSYSAGQETQYF; cdr3_nt: TGTGCCAGCAGTTACTCCGCAGGGCAAGAGACCCAGTACTTC
clone_size: NA; d_call: TRBD1; v_call: TRBV6-1; j_call: TRBJ2-4; cdr3_aa: CASSGDRALAKNIQYF; cdr3_nt: TGTGCCAGCAGTGGAGACAGGGCTCTAGCCAAAAACATTCAGTACTTC
clone_size: NA; d_call: TRBD2; v_call: TRBV7-2; j_call: TRBJ2-7; cdr3_aa: CASSLERGLTYEQYF; cdr3_nt: TGTGCCAGCAGCTTAGAGCGGGGTCTCACCTACGAGCAGTACTTC
clone_size: NA; d_call: NA; v_call: TRBV25-1; j_call: TRBJ2-5; cdr3_aa: CASSDQGQGLQETQYF; cdr3_nt: TGTGCCAGCAGTGACCAAGGCCAGGGCCTCCAAGAGACCCAGTACTTC
clone_size: NA; d_call: NA; v_call: TRBV4-3; j_call: TRBJ1-1; cdr3_aa: CASSQLTGMNTEAFF; cdr3_nt: TGCGCCAGCAGCCAATTGACAGGAATGAACACTGAAGCTTTCTTT
clone_size: NA; d_call: NA; v_call: TRBV7-9; j_call: TRBJ2-7; cdr3_aa: CASSLDPRHPSYEQYF; cdr3_nt: TGTGCCAGCAGCTTAGACCCCCGACACCCCTCCTACGAGCAGTACTTC
clone_size: NA; d_call: TRBD2; v_call: TRBV11-2; j_call: TRBJ2-5; cdr3_aa: CASSLSGGFGETQYF; cdr3_nt: TGTGCCAGCAGCTTGAGCGGGGGCTTCGGGGAGACCCAGTACTTC
clone_size: NA; d_call: TRBD1; v_call: TRBV29-1; j_call: TRBJ2-1; cdr3_aa: CSVDGPKDRGLTEQFF; cdr3_nt: TGCAGCGTTGACGGCCCCAAGGACAGGGGGCTGACAGAGCAGTTCTTC
clone_size: NA; d_call: TRBD2; v_call: TRBV4-3; j_call: TRBJ2-3; cdr3_aa: CASSQDRTSGNTDTQYF; cdr3_nt: TGCGCCAGCAGCCAAGATCGCACTAGCGGAAACACAGATACGCAGTATTTT
clone_size: NA; d_call: NA; v_call: TRBV5-4; j_call: TRBJ1-2; cdr3_aa: CASSRVLTYGYTF; cdr3_nt: TGTGCCAGCAGCCGGGTCTTAACTTATGGCTACACCTTC
clone_size: NA; d_call: TRBD2; v_call: TRBV4-1; j_call: TRBJ2-1; cdr3_aa: CASSQDPRLAGGDEQFF; cdr3_nt: TGCGCCAGCAGCCAAGATCCGCGACTAGCGGGGGGAGATGAGCAGTTCTTC
clone_size: NA; d_call: TRBD1; v_call: TRBV19; j_call: TRBJ2-7; cdr3_aa: CASSMGQGYEQYF; cdr3_nt: TGTGCCAGTAGTATGGGACAGGGTTACGAGCAGTACTTC
clone_size: NA; d_call: TRBD1; v_call: TRBV30; j_call: TRBJ2-5; cdr3_aa: CAWRNRGEQYF; cdr3_nt: TGTGCCTGGAGGAACAGGGGTGAGCAGTACTTC
clone_size: NA; d_call: TRBD2; v_call: TRBV4-3; j_call: TRBJ2-7; cdr3_aa: CASSQGLAGDYEQYF; cdr3_nt: TGCGCCAGCAGCCAGGGACTAGCGGGGGATTACGAGCAGTACTTC
clone_size: NA; d_call: NA; v_call: TRBV29-1; j_call: TRBJ1-1; cdr3_aa: CSVADTEAFF; cdr3_nt: TGCAGCGTTGCGGACACTGAAGCTTTCTTT
clone_size: once; d_call: TRBD2; v_call: TRBV6-5; j_call: TRBJ2-7; cdr3_aa: CASSRSGTLFEQYF; cdr3_nt: TGTGCCAGCAGCCGGAGCGGGACCTTATTCGAGCAGTACTTC
clone_size: NA; d_call: NA; v_call: TRBV18; j_call: TRBJ1-4; cdr3_aa: CASSLTPPGGDEKLFF; cdr3_nt: TGTGCCAGCTCACTCACGCCTCCGGGGGGGGATGAAAAACTGTTTTTT